This T cell receptor (beta chain) is from a study of blood T cell repertoires in COVID-19. Study-wide background: PBMCs, B-cell-depleted T cells, or T cells provided the cDNA or gDNA that made up the material.

The J segment lost 5 bases and the V segment lost 5 bases, leaving 12 bases of the junction unmatched. CDR1 is LGHDT, CDR2 YNNKEL, per germline (reference sequence). The CDR3 loop spans 16 amino acids. Cohort 3 donors were reported recovered after two negative PCRs, clearance, or symptom resolution. Sequencing was performed with immunoSEQ multiplex PCR; in TCRdb, only in-frame clones are kept and a portion is missing. Among approximately 250,000 clones, approximately 82% were seen once, and the ten largest hold 15%. The chain has TRBV3-1 (or the pseudogene TRBV3-2) and TRBJ2-3, with 8 bases lining up with TRBD2. The sequencing sample was made of PBMCs or T cells enriched from blood (not recorded which). The sequence derives from a man in his forties or fifties who had recovered from COVID-19. CDR3 nucleotides: TGTGCCAGCAGCGGCCGCAGCGGGGGAACTGTAGATACGCAGTATTTT. Translating it yields CASSGRSGGTVDTQYF.